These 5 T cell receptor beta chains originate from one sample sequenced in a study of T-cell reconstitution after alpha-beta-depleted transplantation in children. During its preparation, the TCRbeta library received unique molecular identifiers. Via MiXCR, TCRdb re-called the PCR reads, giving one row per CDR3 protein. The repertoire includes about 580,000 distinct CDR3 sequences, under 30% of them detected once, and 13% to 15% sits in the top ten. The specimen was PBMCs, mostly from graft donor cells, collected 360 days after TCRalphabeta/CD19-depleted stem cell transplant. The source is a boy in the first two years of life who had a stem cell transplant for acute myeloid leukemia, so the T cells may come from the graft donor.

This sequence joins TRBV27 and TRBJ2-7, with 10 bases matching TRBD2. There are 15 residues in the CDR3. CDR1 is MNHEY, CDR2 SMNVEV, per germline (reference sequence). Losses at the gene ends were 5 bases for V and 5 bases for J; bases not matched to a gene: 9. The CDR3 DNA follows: TGTGCCAGCAGTCCCGGAGCGGGGGGGATCGACGAGCAGTACGTC. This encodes CASSPGAGGIDEQYV.

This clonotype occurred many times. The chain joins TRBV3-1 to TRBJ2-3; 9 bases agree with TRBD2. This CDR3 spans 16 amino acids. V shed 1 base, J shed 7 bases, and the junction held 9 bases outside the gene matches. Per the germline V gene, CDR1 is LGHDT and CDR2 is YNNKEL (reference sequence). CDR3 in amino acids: CASSQGRGTSSNTQYF. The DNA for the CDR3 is TGTGCCAGCAGCCAAGGACGCGGGACTAGCAGCAATACGCAGTATTTT.

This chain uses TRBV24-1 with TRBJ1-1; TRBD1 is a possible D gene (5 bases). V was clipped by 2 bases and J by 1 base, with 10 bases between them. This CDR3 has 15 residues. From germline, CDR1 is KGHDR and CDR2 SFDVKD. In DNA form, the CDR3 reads TGTGCCACCAGTGATTCGAGCAGGGCGAACACTGAAGCTTTCTTT. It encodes CATSDSSRANTEAFF.

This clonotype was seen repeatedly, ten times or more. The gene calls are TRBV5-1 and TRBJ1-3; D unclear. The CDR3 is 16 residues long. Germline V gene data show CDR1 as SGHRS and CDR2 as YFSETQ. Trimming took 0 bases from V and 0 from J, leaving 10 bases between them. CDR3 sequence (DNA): TGCGCCAGCAGCTTGGTATACATCGACTCTGGAAACACCATATATTTT. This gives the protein CASSLVYIDSGNTIYF.

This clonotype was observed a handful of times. CDR3 protein: CASSLEGDEQYF. CDR3 DNA: TGTGCCAGCAGTCTGGAGGGGGACGAGCAGTACTTC. This chain links TRBV5-6 with TRBJ2-7, with D perhaps assigned TRBD1 or TRBD2 (6 bases each). The CDR3 is made up of 12 amino acids. The germline V and J ends were trimmed by 5 bases and 5 bases, with 11 bases remaining between them. The germline gives CDR1 SGHDT, CDR2 YYEEEE.